This T cell receptor (beta chain) came from a study of T-cell reconstitution after alpha-beta-depleted transplantation in children. This CDR3 comprises 13 residues. V gave up 1 base and J gave up 6 bases, with 12 bases separating them. Germline V CDR1 and CDR2: DFQATT, SNEGSKA (reference sequence). The library targeted TCRbeta and was prepared with unique molecular identifiers. TCRdb reprocessed the PCR reads via MiXCR and lists one record per CDR3 protein. This table holds about 980,000 distinct CDR3 sequences, 25% to 30% found once. This clonotype originated in a boy in the first two years of life who had a stem cell transplant for SCID, so the T cells may come from the graft donor. The material sequenced was PBMCs, mostly from graft donor cells, taken 360 days after TCRalphabeta/CD19-depleted stem cell transplant. V and J are TRBV20-1 and TRBJ1-1; D not certain. DNA for the CDR3: TGCAGTGCTAGAGGGGTAGGGTATGCTGAAGCTTTCTTT. Encoded protein: CSARGVGYAEAFF.